The 19 T cell receptor beta chains below were found in one sample sequenced in a study of beta chain features in type 1 diabetes. These TCRs' antigens remain unknown. Overall study results and limits: TCRB CDR3 length was moderately but significantly reduced in all four CD4+ subsets of Type 1 diabetes patients.

What was sequenced were expressed TCRB transcripts, since all of the isolated RNA had been reverse transcribed. The protocol was immunoSEQ multiplex PCR, while the TCRdb copy is restricted to in-frame clones and leaves out a portion. Here the sample spans 500,000 to 650,000 clones, around 12% being singletons. Sequenced material: naive CD4+ T cells from blood. Source of these receptors: a young man with type 1 diabetes.

This clone has a handful of counts. The V call is TRBV4-3, the J call TRBJ1-2; 8 nucleotides line up with TRBD1. The CDR3 has 15 residues. V gave up 3 bases and J gave up 2 bases; unmatched junction bases: 5. In germline, CDR1 is LGHNA, CDR2 YSLEER. CDR3 sequence: CASSQGRQGNYGYTF. Written as DNA, the CDR3 is TGCGCCAGCAGCCAGGGCCGACAGGGGAACTATGGCTACACCTTC.

The chain employs TRBV5-1 and TRBJ2-5; either TRBD1 or TRBD2 may fit D (6 bases each). The V gene's germline CDR1 is SGHRS and CDR2 YFSETQ. CDR3 length: 15 residues. V shed 4 bases and J shed 2 bases, with 15 bases lying between them. CDR3 sequence (DNA): TGCGCCAGCAGCGAGGATGGGGGGACACAAGAGACCCAGTACTTC. Residues: CASSEDGGTQETQYF.

This clone was observed a few times. The rearrangement joins TRBV18 to TRBJ2-5; 10 bases agree with TRBD1. CDR3 length: 15 amino acids. Germline loops: CDR1 KGHSH, CDR2 LQKENI. The V gene end was trimmed by 6 bases and the J gene end by 5 bases; junction bases not matched to a gene: 9. The CDR3 here is CASSAGTGVWETQYF. CDR3 coding DNA: TGTGCCAGCTCGGCCGGGACAGGGGTTTGGGAGACCCAGTACTTC. Based on the CDR3 plus reference TRBV18 and TRBJ2-5, the full variable domain is NAGVMQNPRHLVRRRGQEARLRCSPMKGHSHVYWYRQLPEEGLKFMVYLQKENIIDESGMPKERFSAEFPKEGPSILRIQQVVRGDSAAYFCASSAGTGVWETQYFGPGTRLLVL.

The chain joins TRBV6-5 to TRBJ1-2; D perhaps matches TRBD1 (5 bases). Per germline, CDR1 MNHEY and CDR2 SVGAGI. The CDR3 length is 15 residues. The V gene lost 0 bases and the J gene lost 7 bases, with 15 bases spanning the gap. CDR3 in amino acids: CASSYSRDSGGGYTF. The CDR3 nucleotides read TGTGCCAGCAGTTACTCGAGGGATTCGGGGGGTGGCTACACCTTC.

The chain uses TRBV5-1 and TRBJ1-2; unclear D gene. V gave up 0 bases and J gave up 3 bases, with 6 bases separating them. Germline V gene data show CDR1 as SGHRS and CDR2 as YFSETQ. The CDR3 contains 13 residues. The CDR3 here is CASSLGRDYGYTF. The CDR3 coding sequence is TGCGCCAGCAGCTTGGGCAGAGACTATGGCTACACCTTC.

This clone appeared a few times. The CDR3 loop reads CASEGGLSGNTIYF. The CDR3 DNA reads TGTGCCAGCGAGGGGGGTCTCTCTGGAAACACCATATATTTT. The rearrangement uses TRBV2 and TRBJ1-3; tentatively, D is TRBD1 (6 bases). Germline V gene sequence: CDR1 SNHLY, CDR2 FYNNEI. The CDR3 is 14 residues long. Trimming took off 8 bases at V and 0 bases at J, with 11 bases between the two ends.

This chain joins TRBV11-2 and TRBJ2-3; D gene unclear. Germline lookup yields CDR1 SGHAT and CDR2 FQNNGV. V was trimmed by 1 base and J by 2 bases, leaving 10 bases between them. CDR3 length: 15 amino acids. CDR3 sequence: CASSLAVRATDTQYF. The CDR3, as DNA: TGTGCCAGCAGCTTAGCCGTCAGAGCCACAGATACGCAGTATTTT.

This chain connects TRBV15 to TRBJ1-4; no definite D call. Germline-derived CDR1 and CDR2 are LNHNV and YYDKDF (reference sequence). Trimming removed 1 base from V and 0 bases from J, with 21 bases in between. This CDR3 contains 20 residues. Here the CDR3 DNA reads TGTGCCACCAGCAGAGGGTCCGCAGTCGGCAGGACCGCAACTAATGAAAAACTGTTTTTT. Protein sequence: CATSRGSAVGRTATNEKLFF.

This chain joins TRBV2 and TRBJ1-5, with D perhaps matching TRBD1 (6 bases). The germline CDR1 and CDR2 sequences are SNHLY and FYNNEI. The CDR3 has 14 residues. Trimming removed 3 bases from V and 6 bases from J, with 12 bases in between. This CDR3 is CASSENREGQPQHF. The CDR3 DNA is TGTGCCAGCAGTGAGAACAGGGAAGGTCAGCCCCAGCATTTT.

This clone was detected a few times. This chain's CDR3 is CASSPRQSNSPLHF. CDR3 sequence (DNA): TGTGCCAGCAGCCCTAGGCAGTCTAATTCACCCCTCCACTTT. V gene TRBV9 combines with J gene TRBJ1-6, with no clear D. Germline-derived CDR1 and CDR2 are SGDLS and YYNGEE. Trimming removed 4 bases from V and 6 bases from J, with 11 bases in between. This CDR3 has 14 residues.

Concerning this clone: One junction end does not reproduce the germline sequence, and a read error may be involved. J is TRBJ2-1 and V is TRBV7-2; D remains unclear. The CDR3 length is 15 residues. Germline CDR1 SGHTA, CDR2 FQGNSA. Here the CDR3 DNA reads TGTGCCAGCAGTTTAGGACCTAGCTCCTACAATGAGCAGTTCTTC. It translates to CASSLGPSSYNEQFF.

This chain joins TRBV5-6 and TRBJ1-5, with D tentatively TRBD1 (6 bases). Trimming took 2 bases from V and 3 from J, leaving 15 bases between them. The CDR3 consists of 16 residues. Germline CDR1 SGHDT, CDR2 YYEEEE. The CDR3 reads CASSFGRGQNNQPQHF. CDR3 bases: TGTGCCAGCAGCTTCGGCCGGGGGCAGAACAATCAGCCCCAGCATTTT.

This clone was seen a handful of times. The CDR3 bases are TGTGCCTGGAGTGGGACATCTGGAAACACCATATATTTT. Translating it yields CAWSGTSGNTIYF. V is TRBV30 and J is TRBJ1-3, with D tentatively TRBD1 (5 bases). V was shortened by 1 base and J by 1 base, with 5 bases between the two germline ends. The CDR3 is 13 residues long. The germline CDR1 and CDR2 sequences are GTSNPN and SVGIG (reference sequence).

This clone was recorded a few times. V gene TRBV4-2 combines with J gene TRBJ2-5; D uncertain. The CDR3 consists of 14 residues. Trimming removed 0 bases from V and 5 bases from J, with 10 bases in between. CDR1 and CDR2 from the germline V gene are LGHNA and YNFKEQ. In DNA form, the CDR3 reads TGTGCCAGCAGCCAAGATAAGGGATCGGAGACCCAGTACTTC. Residues: CASSQDKGSETQYF.

This clone was seen once. This chain connects TRBV6-5 to TRBJ2-2; D not resolved. CDR3 size: 13 residues. The ends were cut back, 2 bases at V and 6 bases at J, with 7 bases in the middle. Germline CDR1 MNHEY, CDR2 SVGAGI. In nucleotides, the CDR3 is TGTGCCAGCAGTTACGACGGACCCGGGGAGCTGTTTTTT. It translates to CASSYDGPGELFF.

There are a few counts of this clone. The rearrangement links TRBV7-2 to TRBJ2-3; D is ambiguous. The CDR3 loop spans 12 amino acids. V lost 5 bases, J lost 8 bases, and 11 bases lay in between. Germline CDR1 SGHTA, CDR2 FQGNSA. The CDR3 protein is CASSPIEVTQYF. CDR3 DNA sequence: TGTGCCAGCAGCCCTATAGAGGTTACGCAGTATTTT.

The CDR3 loop reads CSAWNNYGYTF. CDR3 DNA: TGCAGTGCCTGGAACAACTATGGCTACACCTTC. The chain carries TRBV20-1 and TRBJ1-2; D unresolved. The germline V gene encodes CDR1 DFQATT and CDR2 SNEGSKA (reference sequence). The ends were cut back, 6 bases at V and 2 bases at J, with 7 bases in the middle. The CDR3 length is 11 residues.

The V call is TRBV18, the J call TRBJ2-1, with 11 nucleotides matching TRBD1. Germline loops: CDR1 KGHSH, CDR2 LQKENI. The junction had 4 bases not matched to a gene; V was cut back by 1 base and J by 5 bases. There are 16 residues in the CDR3. Written as DNA, the CDR3 is TGTGCCAGCTCACCACGAGGACAGGGGGCTAACAATGAGCAGTTCTTC. Residues: CASSPRGQGANNEQFF.

The CDR3 here is CAISDSGQTSYEQYF. CDR3 bases: TGTGCCATCAGTGACTCCGGACAGACATCCTACGAGCAGTACTTC. V usage is TRBV10-3 and J usage is TRBJ2-7, with TRBD1 as a possible D gene (6 bases). V was clipped by 3 bases and J by 1 base, with 13 bases between them. The length of the CDR3 is 15 residues. Germline CDR1 is ENHRY and CDR2 is SYGVKD.